This T cell receptor beta chain was captured by sequencing in a study of OX40 agonist ivuxolimab in advanced cancers. Study as a whole: Two cutaneous melanoma patients and one hepatocellular carcinoma patient, three in all, had partial responses. Overall study results and limits: Low clonal expansion, among the lowest seen, marked partial responders at 0.1-3.0 mg/kg. Antigen targets of the expanded peripheral T cells went undetermined.

The CDR3 consists of 18 residues. With regard to this clone: The antigen is unknown.

Clones were read by immunoSEQ multiplex PCR, and TCRdb kept only the in-frame ones, dropping some. The data contain 100,000 or so clones, 85% to 90% of them seen just once; the ten biggest clones take up about 1.9%. Sequencing used CD4+ or CD8+ T cells sorted from blood, obtained in a trial of the OX40 agonist ivuxolimab. This TCR derives from an adult with an advanced solid tumor such as melanoma, head and neck, liver or kidney cancer. J is TRBJ2-1 and V is TRBV21-1; the DNA was not compared with TRBD2, the D call given in the table. TRBV21-1 has pseudogene status. CDR3 nucleotide sequence: TGTGCCAGCAGTAACAAAGGGTATGGGACTAGCGGGACAAATGAGCAGTTCTTC. Protein: CASSNKGYGTSGTNEQFF.